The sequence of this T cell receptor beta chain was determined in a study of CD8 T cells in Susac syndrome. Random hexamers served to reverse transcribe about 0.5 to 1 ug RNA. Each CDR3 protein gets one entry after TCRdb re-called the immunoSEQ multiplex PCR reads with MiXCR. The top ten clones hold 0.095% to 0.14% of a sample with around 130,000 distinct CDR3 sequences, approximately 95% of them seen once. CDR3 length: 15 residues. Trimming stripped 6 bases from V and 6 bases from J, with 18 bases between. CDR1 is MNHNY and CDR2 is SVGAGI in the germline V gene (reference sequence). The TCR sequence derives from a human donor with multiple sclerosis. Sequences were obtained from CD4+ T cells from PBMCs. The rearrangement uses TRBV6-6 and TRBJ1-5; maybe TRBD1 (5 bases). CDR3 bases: TGTGCCAGCAGGGGGGACGGAGGTCGGAGTCAGCCCCAGCATTTT. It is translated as CASRGDGGRSQPQHF.